This TCR beta chain was observed in a study of T cell responses to AZD1222 COVID-19 vaccine. For the study at large: Researchers grouped second doses given at about 4 or about 12 weeks into one pool. Study-wide results and caveats: Donors skewed white British and female; clonal diversity was possibly underestimated.

Sequencing was performed with immunoSEQ multiplex PCR; in TCRdb, only in-frame clones are kept and a portion is missing. The table records roughly 190,000 clones, around 90% of them present only once. With respect to this clone: Its antigen is as yet unknown.

Germline CDR1 reads MNHEY; CDR2 reads SMNVEV (reference sequence). The CDR3 runs 15 residues. Trimming took 3 bases from V and 3 from J; bases not matched to a gene: 8. This rearrangement joins TRBV27 to TRBJ2-7, with 7 bases fitting TRBD1. The sample consisted of peripheral blood, taken on day 0 of AZD1222 vaccination. The receptor's source is an adult in good health. CDR3 in amino acids: CASSLIGGGNYEQYF. Written as DNA, the CDR3 is TGTGCCAGCAGTTTGATAGGGGGCGGTAACTACGAGCAGTACTTC.